This TCR beta chain is drawn from a study of blood T cell repertoires in COVID-19. Per the study methods: Cell counts per sample came from amplifying reference gene primers. Clones were read by immunoSEQ multiplex PCR, and TCRdb kept only the in-frame ones, dropping some. D and trimming come from the DNA, and the V and J calls and clone size come from that table. The sample includes fewer than 200,000 clones, 70% to 90% of them seen just once. Germline V gene data show CDR1 as LNHDA and CDR2 as SQIVND (reference sequence). V was clipped by 9 bases and J by 2 bases; unmatched bases: 8. This CDR3 comprises 14 residues.

The chain uses TRBV19 and TRBJ2-5; 8 bases agree with TRBD2. The receptor was isolated from a man aged 45-65 years with active or convalescent COVID-19. Sequenced sample: peripheral blood. Here the CDR3 DNA reads TGTGCCAGCTCTACCGGGACTAGACAAGAGACCCAGTACTTC. Protein sequence: CASSTGTRQETQYF.